One sample yielded the 13 T cell receptor beta chains listed below, sequenced in a study of control samples from healthy donors and cancer patients. Data came from immunoSEQ multiplex PCR; TCRdb stores just in-frame clones and leaves some out. The table has approximately 180,000 clones, more than 85% seen once. Sequenced sample: blood. The receptors come from a middle-aged woman in good health.

V is TRBV2 and J is TRBJ1-2, with D unresolved. Trimming took 7 bases from V and 5 from J, leaving 17 bases between them. Germline assignment: CDR1 SNHLY and CDR2 FYNNEI. The CDR3 totals 14 residues. CDR3 protein: CASTMKWAVYGYTF. For the CDR3, the DNA is TGTGCCAGCACTATGAAGTGGGCAGTATATGGCTACACCTTC.

The V and J genes are TRBV11-3 and TRBJ1-5, with D possibly TRBD1 on 5 matching bases. The CDR3 runs to 19 residues. The germline V gene has CDR1 SGHNT and CDR2 YENEEA. The ends were cut back, 4 bases at V and 2 bases at J, with 24 bases in the middle. DNA of the CDR3: TGTGCCAGCAGCTCGCCCGGGGGTCGCGTTCTTTATCGCAATCAGCCCCAGCATTTT. It translates to CASSSPGGRVLYRNQPQHF.

This sequence joins TRBV5-4 and TRBJ2-3, with no clear D. Germline V CDR1 and CDR2: SGHNT, YYREEE (reference sequence). V dropped 2 bases and J dropped 2 bases, with 6 bases sitting between them. The CDR3 has 13 residues. CDR3 protein: CASSFWYTDTQYF. The DNA for the CDR3 is TGTGCCAGCAGCTTTTGGTACACAGATACGCAGTATTTT.

CDR3 nucleotides: TGCGCCAGCAGCTTGGTTGGCAGCCACAATGAGCAGTTCTTC. Translation: CASSLVGSHNEQFF. The gene calls are TRBV5-1 and TRBJ2-1; D unclear. V was shortened by 0 bases and J by 5 bases, with 9 bases between the two germline ends. Germline-derived CDR1 and CDR2 are SGHRS and YFSETQ. The CDR3 runs to 14 residues. Based on the CDR3 plus reference TRBV5-1 and TRBJ2-1, the full variable domain is KAGVTQTPRYLIKTRGQQVTLSCSPISGHRSVSWYQQTPGQGLQFLFEYFSETQRNKGNFPGRFSGRQFSNSRSEMNVSTLELGDSALYLCASSLVGSHNEQFFGPGTRLTVL.

The rearrangement uses TRBV7-9 and TRBJ1-1, with TRBD1 matching over 7 bases. CDR1 and CDR2 from the germline V gene are SEHNR and FQNEAQ (reference sequence). J was trimmed by 11 bases and V by 0 bases; bases with no gene match: 12. This CDR3 region has 15 residues. The CDR3 loop is CASSLALTGAGWAFF. The CDR3 DNA reads as TGTGCCAGCAGCTTAGCGCTTACAGGGGCCGGTTGGGCTTTCTTT.

This clone was seen only once. This chain joins TRBV19 and TRBJ2-2; D not certain. The CDR3 sequence is 11 residues long. Trimming left V 7 bases short and J 3 bases short, with 3 bases between. Per the germline V gene, CDR1 is LNHDA and CDR2 is SQIVND (reference sequence). The CDR3 nucleotides read TGTGCCAGTATGTACACCGGGGAGCTGTTTTTT. Protein product: CASMYTGELFF. Supplemented by reference TRBV19 and TRBJ2-2, the full variable domain reads DGGITQSPKYLFRKEGQNVTLSCEQNLNHDAMYWYRQDPGQGLRLIYYSQIVNDFQKGDIAEGYSVSREKKESFPLTVTSAQKNPTAFYLCASMYTGELFFGEGSRLTVL.

This chain uses TRBV6-5 with TRBJ1-1, with D possibly TRBD1 on 5 matching bases. V lost 6 bases and J lost 1, with 15 bases in between. The germline V gene has CDR1 MNHEY and CDR2 SVGAGI. The length of the CDR3 is 15 residues. The chain's CDR3 is CASSLGPLKNTEAFF. The CDR3 coding sequence is TGTGCCAGCAGCTTGGGGCCGCTTAAGAACACTGAAGCTTTCTTT.

The genes are TRBV3-1 (or the pseudogene TRBV3-2) and TRBJ1-1; D possibly corresponds to TRBD1 (5 bases). Trimming pared 5 bases from V and 4 bases from J, leaving 17 bases between. Per the germline V gene, CDR1 is LGHDT and CDR2 is YNNKEL (reference sequence). The CDR3 is 15 amino acids. The CDR3, as DNA: TGTGCCAGCAGCTTGCTCGGGGGATGGGGCACTGAAGCTTTCTTT. The encoded protein is CASSLLGGWGTEAFF.

V usage is TRBV10-1 and J usage is TRBJ2-5, with no clear D. Germline V lookup: CDR1 WNHNN, CDR2 SYGVQD (reference sequence). Trimming shortened V by 3 bases and J by 5 bases, and 19 bases separated the two germline ends. This CDR3 spans 16 amino acids. The CDR3 sequence: CASSEDPTVPGETQYF. DNA of the CDR3: TGCGCCAGCAGTGAAGACCCAACAGTTCCCGGCGAGACCCAGTACTTC.

This chain uses TRBV7-9 with TRBJ1-2, with a weak D call TRBD1 (5 bases). CDR1 is SEHNR and CDR2 is FQNEAQ in the germline V gene (reference sequence). This CDR3 is built from 15 residues. V gave up 1 base and J gave up 3 bases, with 12 bases separating them. The CDR3: CASSLGDARDYGYTF. CDR3 DNA: TGTGCCAGCAGCTTAGGGGACGCAAGGGACTATGGCTACACCTTC.

The chain combines TRBV7-8 with TRBJ2-3; D possibly corresponds to TRBD2 (7 bases). V was shortened by 0 bases and J by 4 bases, with 14 bases between the two germline ends. The germline gives CDR1 SGHVS, CDR2 FQNEAQ. This CDR3 comprises 16 residues. In DNA, the CDR3 is TGTGCCAGCAGCTTAGCGAGGGGGGGGTCATCAGATACGCAGTATTTT. It yields the protein CASSLARGGSSDTQYF.

This clone was seen more than once but under ten times. The genes are TRBV9 and TRBJ1-1; D unresolved. Per germline, CDR1 SGDLS and CDR2 YYNGEE. The CDR3 runs to 13 residues. V was trimmed by 0 bases and J by 8 bases, leaving 11 bases between them. The CDR3 region has the DNA TGTGCCAGCAGCGTAGCTTTGAAGACCGAAGCTTTCTTT. This codes for CASSVALKTEAFF.

The gene calls are TRBV29-1 and TRBJ2-7; D unclear. Germline CDR1 is SQVTM and CDR2 is ANQGSEA. This CDR3 is built from 14 residues. V was clipped by 7 bases and J by 7 bases, with 23 bases between them. In DNA form, the CDR3 reads TGCAGCGCCGACCATATCACCGAGTTTTGGGAGCAGTACTTC. This sequence encodes CSADHITEFWEQYF.